The 31 T cell receptor beta chains below come from one sample, sequenced in a study of response to subunit inactivated influenza vaccine. TCRdb re-called the RT-PCR reads through MiXCR, storing one row per CDR3 protein. Among a few hundred thousand distinct CDR3 sequences listed, approximately 7.8% were seen once. Sequenced material: PBMCs from blood, taken roughly 24 months after vaccination. All receptors come from a man between 50 and 75 years old who received an inactivated influenza vaccine.

This clonotype was picked up many times. The rearrangement joins TRBV20-1 to TRBJ2-1; TRBD2 matches at 11 bases. Per the germline V gene, CDR1 is DFQATT and CDR2 is SNEGSKA (reference sequence). The CDR3 contains 15 residues. V dropped 6 bases and J dropped 1; count of bases not matched to a gene: 5. The CDR3 reads CSAGGTSGSYNEQFF. The CDR3 DNA reads TGCAGTGCCGGAGGGACTAGCGGATCCTACAATGAGCAGTTCTTC.

The chain carries TRBV12-3 or TRBV12-4 and TRBJ2-2; D may be TRBD2 (6 bases). CDR3 length equals 13 residues. V was shortened by 6 bases and J by 6 bases, with 11 bases between the two germline ends. For the CDR3, the DNA is TGTGCCAGCAGCCGACCGGGGGCCGGGGAGCTGTTTTTT. As protein: CASSRPGAGELFF.

The rearrangement joins TRBV13 to TRBJ2-7; 12 bases map to TRBD1. The germline gives CDR1 PRHDT, CDR2 FYEKMQ (reference sequence). V trimming: 4 bases; J trimming: 4 bases; junction bases outside the gene matches: 5. CDR3 length: 15 amino acids. CDR3 amino acids: CASSSGTGGEYEQYF. CDR3 DNA sequence: TGTGCCAGCAGCTCAGGGACAGGGGGCGAGTACGAGCAGTACTTC.

This clonotype was found a few times. This chain joins TRBV10-3 and TRBJ1-5; D ambiguous. The CDR3 is 14 amino acids. Trimming removed 6 bases from V and 6 bases from J, with 15 bases in between. Germline values: CDR1 ENHRY, CDR2 SYGVKD. CDR3 DNA sequence: TGTGCCATCAGCGGAGGTCCGGAATTTCAGCCCCAGCATTTT. Its translation: CAISGGPEFQPQHF.

The table lists this clonotype with many counts. J is TRBJ1-3 and V is TRBV28; 8 bases line up with TRBD1. The CDR3 totals 16 residues. After removal of 5 bases from V and 0 bases from J, the junction contained 6 bases not matched to a gene. CDR1 and CDR2 from the germline V gene are MDHEN and SYDVKM. The CDR3 loop is CASSTRTGRSGNTIYF. The CDR3 DNA reads TGTGCCAGCAGTACCCGGACAGGGCGCTCTGGAAACACCATATATTTT.

In this sample, this clonotype turned up a few times. This chain joins TRBV20-1 and TRBJ1-2; D is unclear. CDR3 size: 12 residues. The V gene lost 3 bases and the J gene lost 4 bases, with 9 bases spanning the gap. Germline V CDR1 and CDR2: DFQATT, SNEGSKA (reference sequence). The CDR3, as DNA: TGCAGTGCTAGTTCCCGGGGCTATGGCTACACCTTC. Translating gives CSASSRGYGYTF.

This chain connects TRBV5-6 to TRBJ2-2, with a weak D call TRBD1 (5 bases). CDR1 and CDR2 from the germline V gene are SGHDT and YYEEEE. The V end was cut by 0 bases, the J end by 6 bases, with 15 bases between. The length of the CDR3 is 16 residues. CDR3 bases: TGTGCCAGCAGCTTGGAACGCAGGCCCAGGGCCGGGGAGCTGTTTTTT. This codes for CASSLERRPRAGELFF.

This clonotype appeared many times. The chain combines TRBV5-8 with TRBJ1-5; D remains ambiguous. Trimming removed 0 bases from V and 1 base from J, with 11 bases in between. This CDR3 spans 16 amino acids. Germline CDR1 is SGHTS and CDR2 is YDEGEE. The chain's CDR3 is CASSLVTVRSNQPQHF. The CDR3 nucleotides are TGTGCCAGCAGCTTGGTCACCGTTAGAAGCAATCAGCCCCAGCATTTT.

This clonotype was detected only a few times. The V and J genes are TRBV7-8 and TRBJ1-1; a possible D gene is TRBD1 (6 bases). The CDR3 consists of 14 residues. From germline, CDR1 is SGHVS and CDR2 FQNEAQ. V was clipped by 4 bases and J by 3 bases, with 12 bases between them. CDR3 nucleotides: TGTGCCAGCAGCTCCGCAGGGGTGGACACTGAAGCTTTCTTT. This translates into CASSSAGVDTEAFF. Based on the CDR3 plus reference TRBV7-8 and TRBJ1-1, the full variable domain is GAGVSQSPRYKVAKRGQDVALRCDPISGHVSLFWYQQALGQGPEFLTYFQNEAQLDKSGLPSDRFFAERPEGSVSTLKIQRTQQEDSAVYLCASSSAGVDTEAFFGQGTRLTVV.

This clonotype was recorded at least ten times. The rearrangement joins TRBV7-2 to TRBJ2-5, with D uncertain. The germline V and J ends were trimmed by 5 bases and 1 base, with 8 bases remaining between them. The CDR3 sequence is 13 residues long. CDR1 is SGHTA and CDR2 is FQGNSA in the germline V gene. The CDR3 DNA reads TGTGCCAGCAGCAGACAAGTCCAAGAGACCCAGTACTTC. It is translated as CASSRQVQETQYF.

This clonotype was observed many times. V and J are TRBV5-1 and TRBJ2-2; D is tentatively TRBD1 or TRBD2 (6 bases each). This CDR3 contains 15 residues. Germline assignment: CDR1 SGHRS and CDR2 YFSETQ. Trimming stripped 4 bases from V and 0 bases from J, with 10 bases between. This CDR3 is CASSKGGSNTGELFF. CDR3 in DNA: TGCGCCAGCAGCAAGGGGGGATCGAACACCGGGGAGCTGTTTTTT.

The table lists this clonotype with many counts. The chain joins TRBV5-1 to TRBJ1-2; tentative D call: TRBD1 (5 bases). With 3 bases removed from V and 10 bases from J, the gap between germline ends came to 13 bases. The CDR3 length is 12 residues. In germline, CDR1 is SGHRS, CDR2 YFSETQ. Here the CDR3 reads CASSSAGDLYTF. The CDR3 region has the DNA TGCGCCAGCAGCTCCGCCGGGGACCTCTACACCTTC. The whole variable domain, filled in from reference TRBV5-1 and TRBJ1-2, reads KAGVTQTPRYLIKTRGQQVTLSCSPISGHRSVSWYQQTPGQGLQFLFEYFSETQRNKGNFPGRFSGRQFSNSRSEMNVSTLELGDSALYLCASSSAGDLYTFGSGTRLTVV.

Here the CDR3 DNA reads TGTGCCAGCAGTTTATTAGCGACAGGTAATCAGCCCCAGCATTTT. Translated, it gives CASSLLATGNQPQHF. The chain is built from TRBV28 and TRBJ1-5; possible D gene TRBD1, 6 bases. The V end was cut by 1 base, the J end by 4 bases, with 11 bases between. Germline V gives CDR1 MDHEN, CDR2 SYDVKM. The CDR3 has 15 residues.

The chain employs TRBV10-2 and TRBJ2-1; D remains ambiguous. The CDR3 runs 13 residues. V lost 5 bases and J 9 bases, leaving 14 bases between the germline ends. Germline CDR1 WSHSY, CDR2 SAAADI. CDR3 bases: TGCGCCAGCAGTTTGGACCTCTGGGGTGAGCAGTTCTTC. It is translated as CASSLDLWGEQFF.

This clonotype was detected a few times. J is TRBJ2-2 and V is TRBV28; D is uncertain. Germline V gene lookup returns CDR1 MDHEN and CDR2 SYDVKM. The CDR3 is 16 residues long. The germline V and J ends were trimmed by 5 bases and 5 bases, with 18 bases remaining between them. The CDR3 sequence is CASSPLLAGRTGELFF. For the CDR3, the DNA is TGTGCCAGCAGTCCCCTATTAGCCGGTCGGACCGGGGAGCTGTTTTTT.

This clonotype occurred many times. The chain has TRBV5-6 and TRBJ2-5, with 7 bases matching TRBD2. The V gene's germline CDR1 is SGHDT and CDR2 YYEEEE. The CDR3 spans 14 residues. Trimming at V came to 2 bases and at J to 4 bases, leaving 5 bases not matched to a gene. CDR3 in DNA: TGTGCCAGCAGCTTAGGGCCGGGAGGAGAGACCCAGTACTTC. It is translated as CASSLGPGGETQYF.

This clonotype was seen a few times. V and J are TRBV11-2 and TRBJ1-6, with D unresolved. CDR1 is SGHAT and CDR2 is FQNNGV in the germline V gene. The ends were cut back, 1 base at V and 11 bases at J, with 6 bases in the middle. There are 12 residues in the CDR3. The CDR3 here is CASSLVSTPLHF. DNA for the CDR3: TGTGCCAGCAGCTTAGTTTCAACACCCCTCCACTTT.

The chain has TRBV27 and TRBJ2-1; 13 bases match TRBD2. V shed 5 bases and J 7 bases; nucleotides not matched to a gene: 8. The germline CDR1 and CDR2 sequences are MNHEY and SMNVEV (reference sequence). The CDR3 runs to 16 residues. The CDR3 DNA reads as TGTGCCAGCAGTACCCGGACTAGCGGGAGTCGTAATGAGCAGTTCTTC. It translates to CASSTRTSGSRNEQFF.

The rearrangement links TRBV10-1 to TRBJ2-7; tentative D call: TRBD1 (6 bases). The CDR3 contains 18 residues. Germline loops: CDR1 WNHNN, CDR2 SYGVQD (reference sequence). The V gene lost 2 bases and the J gene lost 2 bases, with 22 bases spanning the gap. CDR3 DNA: TGCGCCAGCAGTGAGAGTCCCTTGCACAGGGTAAGAACCTACGAGCAGTACTTC. It translates to CASSESPLHRVRTYEQYF.

This clonotype appeared many times. V and J are TRBV14 and TRBJ2-2; D is uncertain. Germline CDR1 is SGHDN and CDR2 is FVKESK. The CDR3 covers 13 residues. V was trimmed by 2 bases and J by 5 bases, leaving 6 bases between them. DNA of the CDR3: TGTGCCAGCAGCCAATACCTTACCGGGGAGCTGTTTTTT. This gives the protein CASSQYLTGELFF. The whole variable domain, filled in from reference TRBV14 and TRBJ2-2, reads EAGVTQFPSHSVIEKGQTVTLRCDPISGHDNLYWYRRVMGKEIKFLLHFVKESKQDESGMPNNRFLAERTGGTYSTLKVQPAELEDSGVYFCASSQYLTGELFFGEGSRLTVL.

This clonotype was seen a handful of times. The chain combines TRBV6-5 with TRBJ1-1; D might be TRBD1 (5 bases). This CDR3 comprises 15 residues. Trimming took 6 bases from V and 3 from J, leaving 17 bases between them. The germline gives CDR1 MNHEY, CDR2 SVGAGI. This chain's CDR3 is CASSYGTPVYTEAFF. DNA for the CDR3: TGTGCCAGCAGCTACGGGACTCCAGTTTACACTGAAGCTTTCTTT.

This clonotype has ten or more counts. The CDR3 loop is CSAATEYEQYF. Here the CDR3 DNA reads TGCAGTGCTGCGACTGAATACGAGCAGTACTTC. The V gene is TRBV20-1, the J gene TRBJ2-7; D remains ambiguous. The ends were cut back, 5 bases at V and 4 bases at J, with 9 bases in the middle. Germline loops: CDR1 DFQATT, CDR2 SNEGSKA (reference sequence). The CDR3 consists of 11 residues.

The rearrangement links TRBV12-3 or TRBV12-4 to TRBJ1-3, with D uncertain. The V gene lost 1 base and the J gene lost 2 bases, with 9 bases spanning the gap. This CDR3 spans 15 amino acids. The CDR3 nucleotides are TGTGCCAGCAGTTTAGTAAGGGTGGCTGGAAACACCATATATTTT. This sequence encodes CASSLVRVAGNTIYF.

This clonotype has only a few counts. The V call is TRBV6-1, the J call TRBJ2-7; 7 nucleotides agree with TRBD1. The CDR3 length is 17 residues. The germline gives CDR1 MNHNS, CDR2 SASEGT. The V gene end was trimmed by 7 bases and the J gene end by 4 bases; junction bases not matched to a gene: 19. As DNA, the CDR3 is TGTGCCAGCACCCCCTCCCGGATCGAGGGGGCAAGGTACGAGCAGTACTTC. Residues: CASTPSRIEGARYEQYF.

This clonotype came up a few times. J is TRBJ2-7 and V is TRBV28; TRBD2 aligns across 9 bases. After removal of 5 bases from V and 5 bases from J, the junction contained 10 bases not matched to a gene. Germline CDR1 and CDR2: MDHEN and SYDVKM. The length of the CDR3 is 15 residues. The CDR3, as DNA: TGTGCCAGCAGTCTACAGCGGGAGGCCCGAGACGAGCAGTACTTC. Amino acids: CASSLQREARDEQYF.

Many counts were recorded for this clonotype. The chain is built from TRBV4-1 and TRBJ2-5, with D maybe TRBD1 (6 bases). V was trimmed by 4 bases and J by 1 base, leaving 10 bases between them. CDR1 and CDR2 (germline): MGHRA, YSYEKL. The CDR3 has 14 residues. CDR3 nucleotide sequence: TGCGCCAGCAGCCCCCGGGACATCCAAGAGACCCAGTACTTC. This sequence encodes CASSPRDIQETQYF.

The chain couples TRBV5-6 to TRBJ2-7, with D possibly matching TRBD1 (6 bases). CDR3 length: 16 amino acids. Trimming cost V 0 bases and J 5 bases, with 18 bases left between them. The germline CDR1 and CDR2 sequences are SGHDT and YYEEEE. CDR3 in amino acids: CASSLAVTGYRDEQYF. The CDR3, as DNA: TGTGCCAGCAGCTTGGCTGTGACAGGCTATCGGGACGAGCAGTACTTC.

Comment on this clonotype: This could be a read error, since a much larger clone is one nucleotide away. The chain is built from TRBV20-1 and TRBJ2-2; 10 bases map to TRBD2. Germline CDR1 and CDR2: DFQATT and SNEGSKA (reference sequence). The CDR3 spans 17 residues. Trimming removed 1 base from V and 4 bases from J; junction bases left unmatched: 9. This CDR3 reads CSARATTSGSFTGELFF. In DNA form, the CDR3 reads TGCAGTGCTAGAGCTACGACTAGCGGGTCCTTCACCGGGGAGCTGTTTTTT.

This clonotype was seen a few times. The chain uses TRBV10-3 and TRBJ2-3, with 10 bases that match TRBD2. Trimming cost V 6 bases and J 3 bases; bases outside gene matches: 3. CDR1 ENHRY and CDR2 SYGVKD come from the germline V gene. CDR3 length equals 14 residues. The CDR3 loop reads CAISPSGRTDTQYF. The CDR3 DNA is TGTGCCATCAGCCCTAGCGGGAGAACAGATACGCAGTATTTT.

This clonotype turned up a few times. The V and J genes are TRBV5-1 and TRBJ2-7, with TRBD2 identical over 11 bases. The germline V gene has CDR1 SGHRS and CDR2 YFSETQ. V lost 4 bases and J lost 3; bases outside the gene matches: 6. The CDR3 has 15 amino acids. The CDR3 sequence: CASSGGTSGYYEQYF. CDR3 DNA: TGCGCCAGCAGCGGGGGGACTAGCGGATACTACGAGCAGTACTTC. Supplemented by reference TRBV5-1 and TRBJ2-7, the full variable domain reads KAGVTQTPRYLIKTRGQQVTLSCSPISGHRSVSWYQQTPGQGLQFLFEYFSETQRNKGNFPGRFSGRQFSNSRSEMNVSTLELGDSALYLCASSGGTSGYYEQYFGPGTRLTVT.

The chain uses TRBV7-9 and TRBJ2-3; no reliable D call. Trimming took off 2 bases at V and 3 bases at J, with 12 bases between the two ends. The CDR3 is made up of 15 amino acids. The germline V gene has CDR1 SEHNR and CDR2 FQNEAQ (reference sequence). The CDR3 sequence is CASSLQSLSTDTQYF. Written as DNA, the CDR3 is TGTGCCAGCAGCTTACAGTCCCTGAGTACAGATACGCAGTATTTT.